This record looks at one T cell receptor (beta chain) sequence and its context. This sample was included in a study of blood T cell repertoires in COVID-19. Overall study: Samples came from the United States, Italy and Spain, spanning acute and convalescent COVID-19. T cells, B-cell-depleted T cells, or PBMCs provided the cDNA or gDNA that served as material.

Per the original data handling: Amplifying reference gene primers gave estimates of nucleated cell counts. Profiling relied on immunoSEQ multiplex PCR, and the TCRdb table lists in-frame clones only, not all of them. That table furnishes V, J and clone size, whereas the DNA furnished D and trimming. The sample includes about 45,000 clones, about nine tenths seen only once; the top ten take about 0.36%. This receptor was identified in a human donor in a cohort sampled during active COVID-19. The sequencing input was peripheral blood.

In DNA, the CDR3 is TGCGCCAGCAGCCCCGTGAGCCCAGGGTATACTGAAGCTTTCTTT. Translated: CASSPVSPGYTEAFF. The chain has TRBV5-1 and TRBJ1-1, with D perhaps TRBD1 (5 bases). The CDR3 consists of 15 residues. Trimming removed 4 bases from V and 5 bases from J, with 18 bases in between. Germline CDR1 is SGHRS and CDR2 is YFSETQ.